Described below is a single T cell receptor (beta chain) sequence and its context. Antigen unknown. The CDR3 is 14 residues long. Trimming removed 2 bases at V and 3 bases at J, with 9 bases between. Germline CDR1 MDHEN, CDR2 SYDVKM. The table came from immunoSEQ multiplex PCR; TCRdb's copy has only in-frame clones and leaves some out. Among roughly 110,000 clones listed, around nine tenths were seen once. The record originates from a study of graft-versus-host responses after intestinal transplantation. The overall study: Among the recipients, all got anti-thymocyte globulin induction and then tacrolimus and steroids for around 3 years. Overall study findings and caveats: Early HvG declines after transplant were associated with peak circulating GvH clone levels. Allografts of patients with graft-donor T cell macrochimerism showed high graft-versus-host to host-versus-graft clone ratios.

V and J are TRBV28 and TRBJ2-3; possible D gene TRBD1, 6 bases. This clonotype originated in a human donor who was the organ donor for an intestinal transplant. The source material was unstimulated CD4+ T cells sorted from spleen or lymph node cells, sampled before transplant. The CDR3 DNA follows: TGTGCCAGCAGTTTAAACAGGGTGACAGATACGCAGTATTTT. Its protein is CASSLNRVTDTQYF. Together with reference TRBV28 and TRBJ2-3, the CDR3 gives the full variable domain: DVKVTQSSRYLVKRTGEKVFLECVQDMDHENMFWYRQDPGLGLRLIYFSYDVKMKEKGDIPEGYSVSREKKERFSLILESASTNQTSMYLCASSLNRVTDTQYFGPGTRLTVL.